Listed here are 18 T cell receptor beta chains from one sample, sequenced in a study of CD8 T cells in Susac syndrome. With random hexamers, reverse transcription was performed on about 0.5 to 1 ug of RNA. TCRdb ran MiXCR on the immunoSEQ multiplex PCR reads and lists one entry per CDR3 protein. The sample has 71,000 or so distinct CDR3 sequences; just over 90% are singletons. The sequenced material came from CD4+ T cells from PBMCs. All receptors come from a human donor with Susac syndrome.

The chain links TRBV7-3 to TRBJ2-6; D is ambiguous. The ends were cut back, 7 bases at V and 0 bases at J, with 4 bases in the middle. This CDR3 has 13 residues. Germline lookup yields CDR1 SGHTA and CDR2 FQGTGA. CDR3 loop: CASTSSGANVLTF. CDR3 DNA: TGTGCCAGCACCTCCTCTGGGGCCAACGTCCTGACTTTC.

The chain uses TRBV12-3 or TRBV12-4 and TRBJ2-3, with D uncertain. The CDR3 sequence is 15 residues long. The V gene lost 3 bases and the J gene lost 1 base, with 11 bases spanning the gap. CDR3 region: CASSLRQAGTDTQYF. The CDR3 DNA sequence: TGTGCCAGCAGTTTGCGGCAGGCTGGCACAGATACGCAGTATTTT.

The rearrangement joins TRBV6-1 to TRBJ2-1, with D possibly called TRBD1 or TRBD2 (5 bases each). V was pared by 4 bases and J by 3 bases, with 16 bases between. CDR3 size: 16 residues. CDR1 and CDR2 (germline): MNHNS, SASEGT. CDR3 DNA: TGTGCCAGCAGTGGTTGGTCACGAGGGGACTACAATGAGCAGTTCTTC. Amino acids: CASSGWSRGDYNEQFF.

The genes are TRBV11-3 and TRBJ2-1; D possibly corresponds to TRBD1 (5 bases). V dropped 3 bases and J dropped 1 base, with 7 bases sitting between them. The germline V gene has CDR1 SGHNT and CDR2 YENEEA. The CDR3 is 14 amino acids. The CDR3 nucleotides read TGTGCCAGCAGCTTTCAGGGATCCTACAATGAGCAGTTCTTC. Translating it yields CASSFQGSYNEQFF. Drawing the rest from reference TRBV11-3 and TRBJ2-1, the complete variable domain is EAGVVQSPRYKIIEKKQPVAFWCNPISGHNTLYWYLQNLGQGPELLIRYENEEAVDDSQLPKDRFSAERLKGVDSTLKIQPAELGDSAVYLCASSFQGSYNEQFFGPGTRLTVL.

The chain is built from TRBV28 and TRBJ2-2; the match to TRBD2 covers 7 bases. CDR3 length: 16 amino acids. Germline trimming cut 6 bases from V and 1 base from J; bases unmatched to any gene: 8. Per the germline V gene, CDR1 is MDHEN and CDR2 is SYDVKM. In DNA form, the CDR3 reads TGTGCCAGCAGGACGGGGGGTTTACTGAACACCGGGGAGCTGTTTTTT. Its translation: CASRTGGLLNTGELFF.

The chain has TRBV19 and TRBJ2-5, with D possibly TRBD2 on 5 matching bases. Trimming removed 5 bases from V and 2 bases from J, with 18 bases in between. This CDR3 region has 16 residues. Germline loops: CDR1 LNHDA, CDR2 SQIVND (reference sequence). The CDR3 DNA reads as TGTGCCAGTAGTTCCTCCCGGGGAACAGCGCAAGAGACCCAGTACTTC. The encoded protein is CASSSSRGTAQETQYF.

This chain uses TRBV10-3 with TRBJ2-5, with 7 bases fitting TRBD1. The germline gives CDR1 ENHRY, CDR2 SYGVKD. This CDR3 has 14 residues. The V gene end was trimmed by 2 bases and the J gene end by 4 bases; junction bases not matched to a gene: 4. The CDR3 loop reads CAISEQDRRETQYF. DNA of the CDR3: TGTGCCATCAGTGAGCAGGACAGGAGAGAGACCCAGTACTTC.

The V and J genes are TRBV24-1 and TRBJ2-2, with 8 positions matching TRBD2. The CDR3 is made up of 17 amino acids. Germline V gives CDR1 KGHDR, CDR2 SFDVKD. The ends lost 7 bases at V and 4 bases at J; junction bases unmatched: 13. This CDR3 reads CATSRGGSGWGTGELFF. The CDR3 DNA is TGTGCCACCAGCCGGGGGGGGAGTGGATGGGGCACCGGGGAGCTGTTTTTT.

This clonotype showed up just once. The chain couples TRBV29-1 to TRBJ2-7, with D uncertain. Germline-derived CDR1 and CDR2 are SQVTM and ANQGSEA. This CDR3 has 16 residues. Trimming stripped 0 bases from V and 3 bases from J, with 18 bases between. The CDR3 sequence is CSVEDRTARDSYEQYF. For the CDR3, the DNA is TGCAGCGTTGAAGATCGAACGGCACGAGATAGCTACGAGCAGTACTTC.

This chain connects TRBV27 to TRBJ2-3; the D gene is possibly TRBD2 (5 bases). V was shortened by 6 bases and J by 4 bases, with 20 bases between the two germline ends. The CDR3 length is 16 residues. CDR1 and CDR2 (germline): MNHEY, SMNVEV (reference sequence). The CDR3 DNA sequence: TGTGCCAGCAGCCAGGAGGCATTCAGTCGGCCAGATACGCAGTATTTT. Protein sequence: CASSQEAFSRPDTQYF.

This sequence joins TRBV5-1 and TRBJ1-4, with 8 nucleotides matching TRBD1. With 3 bases clipped from V and 2 bases from J, the junction kept 6 bases outside the gene matches. Germline V gene sequence: CDR1 SGHRS, CDR2 YFSETQ. The CDR3 runs to 16 residues. In nucleotides, the CDR3 is TGCGCCAGCAGCTCCGGACAGGGTTGGACTAATGAAAAACTGTTTTTT. It translates to CASSSGQGWTNEKLFF.

The J gene is TRBJ1-2, the V gene TRBV6-5, with no clear D. Germline values: CDR1 MNHEY, CDR2 SVGAGI. The CDR3 runs to 14 residues. Trimming pared 2 bases from V and 2 bases from J, leaving 9 bases between. The CDR3 sequence is CASSYVAGNYGYTF. CDR3 coding DNA: TGTGCCAGCAGTTACGTCGCAGGCAACTATGGCTACACCTTC.

The chain uses TRBV2 and TRBJ2-7; D remains unclear. From germline, CDR1 is SNHLY and CDR2 FYNNEI. The V and J ends lost 8 bases and 2 bases respectively, with 7 bases between them. The CDR3 has 11 residues. The CDR3 DNA reads as TGTGCCAGCTGGCAAGCCTACGAGCAGTACTTC. This gives the protein CASWQAYEQYF.

The chain joins TRBV29-1 to TRBJ1-2; D not resolved. The V gene lost 3 bases and the J gene lost 3 bases, with 14 bases spanning the gap. CDR1 SQVTM and CDR2 ANQGSEA come from the germline V gene. CDR3 size: 14 residues. DNA for the CDR3: TGCAGCGTTGACCAGGAAGCGATTGACTATGGCTACACCTTC. Protein sequence: CSVDQEAIDYGYTF. The whole variable domain, remainder taken from reference TRBV29-1 and TRBJ1-2, is SAVISQKPSRDICQRGTSLTIQCQVDSQVTMMFWYRQQPGQSLTLIATANQGSEATYESGFVIDKFPISRPNLTFSTLTVSNMSPEDSSIYLCSVDQEAIDYGYTFGSGTRLTVV.

V and J are TRBV5-4 and TRBJ2-5; D unresolved. CDR3 length equals 15 residues. From germline, CDR1 is SGHNT and CDR2 YYREEE (reference sequence). Trimming pared 2 bases from V and 5 bases from J, leaving 16 bases between. CDR3 nucleotides: TGTGCCAGCAGCTTAGAAGGATCCCTAAGGGAGACCCAGTACTTC. It yields the protein CASSLEGSLRETQYF.

A single count supports this clonotype. The chain joins TRBV29-1 to TRBJ1-2; D gene unclear. The CDR3 sequence is 12 residues long. Germline values: CDR1 SQVTM, CDR2 ANQGSEA. V gave up 2 bases and J gave up 9 bases, with 13 bases separating them. The CDR3 region is CSVELWTGRYTF. The CDR3 DNA sequence: TGCAGCGTTGAATTGTGGACTGGACGCTACACCTTC.

This clonotype was picked up one time. This rearrangement joins TRBV7-2 to TRBJ2-7, with TRBD1 as a possible D gene (6 bases). The germline gives CDR1 SGHTA, CDR2 FQGNSA. V was clipped by 5 bases and J by 6 bases, with 20 bases between them. The CDR3 runs 15 residues. CDR3 in amino acids: CASSIRRGPTLEQYF. CDR3 in DNA: TGTGCCAGCAGCATCCGCAGGGGCCCCACCCTCGAGCAGTACTTC.

The chain couples TRBV7-9 to TRBJ1-2; 10 bases fit TRBD1. The CDR3 loop spans 14 amino acids. Trimming took 1 base from V and 7 from J; bases not matched to a gene: 3. Germline V gene lookup returns CDR1 SEHNR and CDR2 FQNEAQ (reference sequence). The CDR3 nucleotides read TGTGCCAGCAGCTTAGACGGGACAGGGGCTGGCTACACCTTC. Protein product: CASSLDGTGAGYTF.